The 5 T cell receptor beta chains in this list originate from one sample, sequenced in a study of post-analysis software for immune sequencing data. Study-wide results and caveats: A handful of TRBV segments (TRBV5-6, TRBV5-1 and TRBV20-1 among them) occurred more frequently in patients than in controls.

Their target antigens are unknown. Incorporated into the TCR beta cDNA libraries were unique molecular identifiers, which served to reduce PCR and sequencing biases. One entry per CDR3 protein, called by TCRdb with MiXCR from the PCR reads. The table has about 430,000 distinct CDR3 sequences, 35% to 45% seen once. The specimen was blood. The receptor set was obtained from a girl aged 2 to 10 with multiple sclerosis.

The V gene is TRBV12-5, the J gene TRBJ1-1, with TRBD1 matching 8 bases. The CDR3 spans 18 residues. The germline V gene encodes CDR1 LGHNT and CDR2 FRNRAP. Germline trimming cut 2 bases from V and 1 base from J; bases unmatched to any gene: 12. CDR3 protein: CASGLPSGQAGENTEAFF. The CDR3 coding sequence is TGTGCTAGTGGTTTGCCATCGGGACAGGCGGGCGAGAACACTGAAGCTTTCTTT. Using reference TRBV12-5 and TRBJ1-1 for the parts outside the CDR3, the full variable domain is DARVTQTPRHKVTEMGQEVTMRCQPILGHNTVFWYRQTMMQGLELLAYFRNRAPLDDSGMPKDRFSAEMPDATLATLKIQPSEPRDSAVYFCASGLPSGQAGENTEAFFGQGTRLTVV.

This chain uses TRBV4-1 with TRBJ2-3; the match to TRBD2 covers 10 bases. The ends lost 4 bases at V and 3 bases at J; junction bases unmatched: 7. The CDR3 is 16 amino acids. Germline V lookup: CDR1 MGHRA, CDR2 YSYEKL. In DNA, the CDR3 is TGCGCCAGCAGCCCCCTCGAACTAGCGGGGACAGATACGCAGTATTTT. As protein: CASSPLELAGTDTQYF.

This chain links TRBV24-1 with TRBJ2-1, with 7 bases fitting TRBD2. The CDR3 has 14 residues. J lost 9 bases, V lost 5 bases, and 9 bases had no gene match. CDR1 and CDR2 (germline): KGHDR, SFDVKD. The CDR3 protein is CATSGGRGYIEQFF. DNA for the CDR3: TGTGCCACCAGTGGCGGGAGAGGGTATATTGAGCAGTTCTTC.

The chain joins TRBV5-1 to TRBJ2-1, with D possibly matching TRBD2 (5 bases). The CDR3 is 13 amino acids. The ends were cut back, 6 bases at V and 4 bases at J, with 11 bases in the middle. CDR1 is SGHRS, CDR2 YFSETQ, per germline. The CDR3 region is CASNEGGYNEQFF. The CDR3 DNA reads as TGCGCCAGCAATGAGGGCGGGTACAATGAGCAGTTCTTC.

The chain combines TRBV7-9 with TRBJ2-7; D unresolved. This CDR3 region has 15 residues. Per germline, CDR1 SEHNR and CDR2 FQNEAQ (reference sequence). Trimming removed 5 bases from V and 3 bases from J, with 17 bases in between. CDR3 protein: CASSPAVAAGYEQYF. The CDR3 coding sequence is TGTGCCAGCAGCCCCGCGGTGGCCGCCGGCTACGAGCAGTACTTC.